This TCR beta chain was recorded in a study of PD-L1 blockade in urothelial cancer. The wider study: About nine tenths of the roughly 30 patients were men who had bladder-origin urothelial cancer. T cells were recovered from blood samples at a median of approximately 150,000. Whole-study results and caveats: Below-median blood TCR clonality before treatment forecast better survival.

Described time point: pretreatment peripheral blood. Locally advanced or metastatic urothelial carcinoma was diagnosed in the patients. TCRdb's table, derived via immunoSEQ multiplex PCR, lists solely in-frame clones and lacks some. This repertoire shows 50,000 to 55,000 clones, around 74% found once; its top ten account for 3.5% to 4.5%. As regards this clone: Its target is not known.

V trimming: 2 bases; J trimming: 6 bases; junction bases outside the gene matches: 12. This CDR3 has 16 amino acids. Germline loops: CDR1 KGHSH, CDR2 LQKENI. This TCR was sampled from a man between 65 and 85 years old with urothelial cancer. This material consisted of PBMCs, taken around atezolizumab (anti-PD-L1) treatment. V usage is TRBV18 and J usage is TRBJ2-7; 8 bases agree with TRBD1. The CDR3 loop is CASSPGDRDRGREQYF. CDR3 nucleotide sequence: TGTGCCAGCTCACCAGGAGACCGAGACAGGGGACGCGAGCAGTACTTC.